Described below is a single T cell receptor beta chain sequence and its context. The assay ran at deep level. Bulk PBMC genomic DNA spanned ten immunoSEQ deep plates. In the source study's methods: Filtering was not the same, since immunoSEQ gave junction-only sequences without quality scores. TCRdb's table, derived via immunoSEQ multiplex PCR, lists solely in-frame clones and lacks some. V and J calls and clone size are copied from that table; D and trimming were computed from the DNA. The sample shows roughly 490,000 clones, over 65% of them seen only once. This sample was taken from a study of shared clonotypes between healthy human individuals. Study-wide background: Donor ages ranged 18 to 49 years: a couple of women, three men.

Germline V lookup: CDR1 MNHNS, CDR2 SASEGT. The CDR3 runs to 14 residues. Between the trimmed V and J ends, which lost 7 bases and 3 bases, there was a span of 16 bases. This rearrangement joins TRBV6-1 to TRBJ2-7; perhaps TRBD1 as D (6 bases). Sequenced input: PBMCs. The source is a woman aged 40 to 49 in good health. Some clones in this sample may be carry-over from other donors' samples. The CDR3 nucleotides read TGTGCCAGCAACAACCGGGACATCTTCTACGAGCAGTACTTC. Translated, it gives CASNNRDIFYEQYF.